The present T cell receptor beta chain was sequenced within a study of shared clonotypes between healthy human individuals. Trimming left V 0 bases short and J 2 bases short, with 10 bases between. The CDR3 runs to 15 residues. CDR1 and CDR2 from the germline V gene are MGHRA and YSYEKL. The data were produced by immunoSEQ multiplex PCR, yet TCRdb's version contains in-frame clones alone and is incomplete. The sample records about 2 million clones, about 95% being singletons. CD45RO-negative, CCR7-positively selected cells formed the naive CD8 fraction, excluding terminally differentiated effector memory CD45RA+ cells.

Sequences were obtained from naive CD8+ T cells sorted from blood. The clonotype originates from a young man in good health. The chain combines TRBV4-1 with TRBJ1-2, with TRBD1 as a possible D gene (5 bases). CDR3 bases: TGCGCCAGCAGCCAAGAACAGACAGCCAACTATGGCTACACCTTC. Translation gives CASSQEQTANYGYTF.